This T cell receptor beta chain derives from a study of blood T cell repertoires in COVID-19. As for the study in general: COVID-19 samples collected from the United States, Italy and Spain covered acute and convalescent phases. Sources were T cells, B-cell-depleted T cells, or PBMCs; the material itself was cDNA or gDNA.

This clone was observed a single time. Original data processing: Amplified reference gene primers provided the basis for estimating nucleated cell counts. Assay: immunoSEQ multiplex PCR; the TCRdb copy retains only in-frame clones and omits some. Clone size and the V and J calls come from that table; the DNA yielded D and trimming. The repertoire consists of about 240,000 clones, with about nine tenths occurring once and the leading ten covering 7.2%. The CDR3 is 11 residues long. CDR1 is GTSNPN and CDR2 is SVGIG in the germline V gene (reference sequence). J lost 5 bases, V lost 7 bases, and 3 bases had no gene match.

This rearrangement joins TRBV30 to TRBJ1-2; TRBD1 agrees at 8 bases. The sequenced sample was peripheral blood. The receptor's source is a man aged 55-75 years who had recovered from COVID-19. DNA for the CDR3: TGTGCCTCGGACAGGGTTTATGGCTACACCTTC. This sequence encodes CASDRVYGYTF. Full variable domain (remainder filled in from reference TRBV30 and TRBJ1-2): SQTIHQWPATLVQPVGSPLSLECTVEGTSNPNLYWYRQAAGRGLQLLFYSVGIGQISSEVPQNLSASRPQDRQFILSSKKLLLSDSGFYLCASDRVYGYTFGSGTRLTVV.